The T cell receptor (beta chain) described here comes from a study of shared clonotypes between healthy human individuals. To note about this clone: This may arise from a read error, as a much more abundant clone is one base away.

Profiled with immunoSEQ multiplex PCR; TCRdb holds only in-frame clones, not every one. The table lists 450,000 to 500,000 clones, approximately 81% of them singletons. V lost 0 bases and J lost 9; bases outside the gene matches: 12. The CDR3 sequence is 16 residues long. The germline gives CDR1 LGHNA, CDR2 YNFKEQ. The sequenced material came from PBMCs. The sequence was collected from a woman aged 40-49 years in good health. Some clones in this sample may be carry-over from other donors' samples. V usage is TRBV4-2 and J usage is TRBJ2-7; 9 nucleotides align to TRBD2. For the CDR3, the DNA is TGTGCCAGCAGCCAAGATGGAGCGGGAGGTCTCCTCGGGCAGTACTTC. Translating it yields CASSQDGAGGLLGQYF.